This T cell receptor (beta chain) was retrieved from a study of control samples from healthy donors and cancer patients. Trimming pared 5 bases from V and 2 bases from J, leaving 6 bases between. The CDR3 has 12 amino acids. Germline V gene lookup returns CDR1 LNHNV and CDR2 YYDKDF (reference sequence). Using immunoSEQ multiplex PCR, the repertoire was profiled, and TCRdb retains in-frame clones only, with some absent. The repertoire holds 89,000 or so clones, with about 90% as singletons. The chain carries TRBV15 and TRBJ1-2; no reliable D call. The sequencing sample was made of blood. This clonotype originated in a man in his fifties in good health. CDR3 sequence (DNA): TGTGCCACCAGCCTGGGAAACTATGGCTACACCTTC. It codes for CATSLGNYGYTF. The full variable domain, its missing parts supplied by reference TRBV15 and TRBJ1-2, is DAMVIQNPRYQVTQFGKPVTLSCSQTLNHNVMYWYQQKSSQAPKLLFHYYDKDFNNEADTPDNFQSRRPNTSFCFLDIRSPGLGDTAMYLCATSLGNYGYTFGSGTRLTVV.